This T cell receptor beta chain was identified during a study of beta chain features in type 1 diabetes. Of the isolated RNA, all was reverse transcribed, and so the sequenced material was expressed TCRB transcripts. Repertoires were generated with immunoSEQ multiplex PCR, while TCRdb's copy carries only in-frame clones and drops some. The sample includes 150,000 to 200,000 clones, less than 15% of them seen just once. The CDR3 totals 15 residues. J was trimmed by 3 bases and V by 7 bases; bases with no gene match: 8. CDR1 is SGHAT, CDR2 FQNNGV, per germline. The source material was central memory CD4+ T cells from blood. The chain combines TRBV11-2 with TRBJ2-5; 10 positions agree with TRBD2. The sequence was collected from a woman younger than 30 in good health. The CDR3 sequence is CASTRTSGDKETQYF. The CDR3 DNA is TGTGCCAGCACCCGGACTAGCGGAGATAAAGAGACCCAGTACTTC.